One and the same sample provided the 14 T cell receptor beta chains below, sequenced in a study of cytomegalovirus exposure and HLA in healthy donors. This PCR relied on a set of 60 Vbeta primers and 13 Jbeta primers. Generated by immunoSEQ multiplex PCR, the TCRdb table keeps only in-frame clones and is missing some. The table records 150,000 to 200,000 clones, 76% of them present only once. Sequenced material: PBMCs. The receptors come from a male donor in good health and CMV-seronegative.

The CDR3 is CAISEFRGGAYEQYF. CDR3 nucleotides: TGTGCCATCAGTGAGTTTCGGGGGGGCGCCTACGAGCAGTACTTC. The chain couples TRBV10-3 to TRBJ2-7; 8 nucleotides align to TRBD2. The germline gives CDR1 ENHRY, CDR2 SYGVKD. The CDR3 has 15 residues. Trimming took 1 base from V and 2 from J; bases not matched to a gene: 4.

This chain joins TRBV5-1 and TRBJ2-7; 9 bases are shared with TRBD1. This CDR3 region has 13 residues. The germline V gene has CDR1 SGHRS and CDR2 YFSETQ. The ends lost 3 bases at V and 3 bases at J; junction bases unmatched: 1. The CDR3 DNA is TGCGCCAGCAGCTCGGACAGGGGCTACGAGCAGTACTTC. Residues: CASSSDRGYEQYF.

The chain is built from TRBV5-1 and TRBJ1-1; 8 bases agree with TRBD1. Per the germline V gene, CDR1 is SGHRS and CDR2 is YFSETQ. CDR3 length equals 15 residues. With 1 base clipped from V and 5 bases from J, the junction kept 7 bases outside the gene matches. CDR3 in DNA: TGCGCCAGCAGCTTGCGACAGGGGTACGAGACTGAAGCTTTCTTT. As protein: CASSLRQGYETEAFF.

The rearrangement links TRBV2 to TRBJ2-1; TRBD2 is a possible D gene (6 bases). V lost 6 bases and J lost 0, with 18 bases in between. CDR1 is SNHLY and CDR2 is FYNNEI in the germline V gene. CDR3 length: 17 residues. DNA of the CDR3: TGTGCCAGCAGCCGCCTCTTTAGCGGAAGCTCCTACAATGAGCAGTTCTTC. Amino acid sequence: CASSRLFSGSSYNEQFF.

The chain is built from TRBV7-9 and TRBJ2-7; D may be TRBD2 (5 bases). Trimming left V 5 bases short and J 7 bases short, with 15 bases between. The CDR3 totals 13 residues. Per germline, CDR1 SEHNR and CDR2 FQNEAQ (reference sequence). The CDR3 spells CASSGTRMGEQYF. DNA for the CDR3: TGTGCCAGCAGCGGAACTAGGATGGGAGAGCAGTACTTC.

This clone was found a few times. CDR3 protein: CASGTGGAETQYF. The DNA of the CDR3 is TGTGCCAGCGGGACAGGGGGCGCAGAGACCCAGTACTTC. The V call is TRBV6-5, the J call TRBJ2-5; the match to TRBD1 covers 12 bases. Trimming took 8 bases from V and 4 from J; bases not matched to a gene: 2. Germline CDR1 is MNHEY and CDR2 is SVGAGI. The CDR3 has 13 amino acids.

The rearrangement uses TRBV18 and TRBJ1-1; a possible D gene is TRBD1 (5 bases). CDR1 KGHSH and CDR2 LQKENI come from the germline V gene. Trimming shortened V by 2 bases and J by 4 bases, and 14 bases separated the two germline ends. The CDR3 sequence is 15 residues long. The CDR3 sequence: CASSPDSPGVTEAFF. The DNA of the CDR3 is TGTGCCAGCTCACCAGACAGCCCTGGTGTCACTGAAGCTTTCTTT.

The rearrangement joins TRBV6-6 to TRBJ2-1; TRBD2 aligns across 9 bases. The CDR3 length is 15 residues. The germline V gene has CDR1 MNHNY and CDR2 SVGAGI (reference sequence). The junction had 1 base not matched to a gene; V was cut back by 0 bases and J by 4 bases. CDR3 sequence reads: CASSYSTSGYNEQFF. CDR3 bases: TGTGCCAGCAGTTACTCGACTAGCGGATACAATGAGCAGTTCTTC.

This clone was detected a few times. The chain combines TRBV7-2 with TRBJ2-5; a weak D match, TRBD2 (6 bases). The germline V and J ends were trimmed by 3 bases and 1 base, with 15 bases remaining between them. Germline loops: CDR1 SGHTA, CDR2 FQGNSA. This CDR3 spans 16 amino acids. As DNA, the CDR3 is TGTGCCAGCAGCTTGCCCGGGGAGGCCCTCCAAGAGACCCAGTACTTC. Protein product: CASSLPGEALQETQYF.

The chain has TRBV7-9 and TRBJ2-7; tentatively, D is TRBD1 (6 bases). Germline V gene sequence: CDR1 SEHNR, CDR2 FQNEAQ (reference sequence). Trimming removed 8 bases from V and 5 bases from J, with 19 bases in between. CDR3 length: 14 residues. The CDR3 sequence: CASSVGQKGNEQYF. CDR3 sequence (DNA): TGTGCCAGCTCCGTTGGACAGAAAGGGAACGAGCAGTACTTC.

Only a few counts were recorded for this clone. Here the CDR3 DNA reads TGTGCCAGCAGTTTATCGATGACAGGGGGCTTTTACGAGCAGTACTTC. Its translation: CASSLSMTGGFYEQYF. V gene TRBV27 combines with J gene TRBJ2-7; the match to TRBD1 covers 10 bases. Germline CDR1 and CDR2: MNHEY and SMNVEV (reference sequence). This CDR3 has 16 residues. Unmatched junction bases numbered 6, after V lost 0 bases and J lost 4 bases.

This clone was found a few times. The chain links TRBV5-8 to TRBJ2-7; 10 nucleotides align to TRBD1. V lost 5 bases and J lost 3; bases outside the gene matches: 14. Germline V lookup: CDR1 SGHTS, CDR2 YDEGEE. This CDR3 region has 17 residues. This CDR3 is CASSSFTGTGVGYEQYF. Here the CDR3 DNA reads TGTGCCAGCAGTTCGTTTACCGGGACAGGGGTAGGCTACGAGCAGTACTTC.

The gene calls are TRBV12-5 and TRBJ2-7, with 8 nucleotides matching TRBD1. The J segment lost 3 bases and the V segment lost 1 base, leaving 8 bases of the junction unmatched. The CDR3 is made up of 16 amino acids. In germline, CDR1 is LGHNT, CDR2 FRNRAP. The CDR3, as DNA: TGTGCTAGTGGTTTGGGGACAGGGACTGTTGTCTACGAGCAGTACTTC. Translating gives CASGLGTGTVVYEQYF. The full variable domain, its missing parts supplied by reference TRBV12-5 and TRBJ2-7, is DARVTQTPRHKVTEMGQEVTMRCQPILGHNTVFWYRQTMMQGLELLAYFRNRAPLDDSGMPKDRFSAEMPDATLATLKIQPSEPRDSAVYFCASGLGTGTVVYEQYFGPGTRLTVT.

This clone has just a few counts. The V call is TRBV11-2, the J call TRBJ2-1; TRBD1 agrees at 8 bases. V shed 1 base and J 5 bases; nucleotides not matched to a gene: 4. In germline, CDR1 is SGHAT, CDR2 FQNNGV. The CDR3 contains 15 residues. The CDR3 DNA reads TGTGCCAGCAGCTTAGGGACAGGGATAAACAATGAGCAGTTCTTC. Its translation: CASSLGTGINNEQFF.